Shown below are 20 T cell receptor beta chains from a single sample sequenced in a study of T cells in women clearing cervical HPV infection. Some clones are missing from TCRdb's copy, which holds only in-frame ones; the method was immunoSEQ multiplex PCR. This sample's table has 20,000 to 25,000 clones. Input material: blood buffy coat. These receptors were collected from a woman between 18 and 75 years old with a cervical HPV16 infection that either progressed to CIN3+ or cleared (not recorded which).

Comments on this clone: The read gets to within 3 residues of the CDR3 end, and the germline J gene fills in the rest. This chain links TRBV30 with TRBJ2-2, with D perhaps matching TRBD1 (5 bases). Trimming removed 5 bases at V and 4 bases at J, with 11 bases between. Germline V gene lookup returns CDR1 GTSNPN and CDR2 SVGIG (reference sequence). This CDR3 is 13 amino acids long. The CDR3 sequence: CAWARQSTGELFF. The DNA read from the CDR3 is TGTGCCTGGGCAAGACAGTCCACCGGGGAG. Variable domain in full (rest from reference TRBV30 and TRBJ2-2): SQTIHQWPATLVQPVGSPLSLECTVEGTSNPNLYWYRQAAGRGLQLLFYSVGIGQISSEVPQNLSASRPQDRQFILSSKKLLLSDSGFYLCAWARQSTGELFFGEGSRLTVL.

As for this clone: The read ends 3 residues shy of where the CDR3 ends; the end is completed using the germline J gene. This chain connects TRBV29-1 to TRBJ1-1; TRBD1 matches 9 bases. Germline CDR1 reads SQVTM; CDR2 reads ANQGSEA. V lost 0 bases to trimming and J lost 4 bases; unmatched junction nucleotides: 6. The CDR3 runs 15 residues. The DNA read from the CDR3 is TGCAGCGTTGAAGACCCCGGGACAGGGAGCACTGAA. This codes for CSVEDPGTGSTE. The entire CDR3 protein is CSVEDPGTGSTEAFF.

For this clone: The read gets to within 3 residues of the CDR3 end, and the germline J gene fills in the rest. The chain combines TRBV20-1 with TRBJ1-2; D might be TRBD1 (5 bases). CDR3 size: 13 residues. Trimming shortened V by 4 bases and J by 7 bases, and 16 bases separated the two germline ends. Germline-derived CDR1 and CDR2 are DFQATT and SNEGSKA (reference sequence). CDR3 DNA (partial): TGCAGTGCTACGGACACGACGGGAGTTGGC. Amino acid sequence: CSATDTTGVG. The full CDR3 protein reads CSATDTTGVGYTF.

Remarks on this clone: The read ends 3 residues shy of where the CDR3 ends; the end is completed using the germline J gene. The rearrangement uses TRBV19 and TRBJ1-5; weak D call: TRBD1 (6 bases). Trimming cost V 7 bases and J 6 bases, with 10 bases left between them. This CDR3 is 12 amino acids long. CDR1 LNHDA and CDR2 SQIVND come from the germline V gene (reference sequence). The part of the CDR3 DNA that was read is TGTGCCAGTACCCTCAGGGGTCAGCCC. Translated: CASTLRGQP. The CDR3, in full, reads CASTLRGQPQHF.

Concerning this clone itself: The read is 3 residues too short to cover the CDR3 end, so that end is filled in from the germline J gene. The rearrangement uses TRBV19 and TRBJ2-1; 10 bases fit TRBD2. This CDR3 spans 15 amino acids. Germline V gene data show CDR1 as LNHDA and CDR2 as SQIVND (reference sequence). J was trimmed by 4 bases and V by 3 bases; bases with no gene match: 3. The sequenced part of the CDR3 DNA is TGTGCCAGTAGTATTGAAGCGGGAGGGTACAATGAG. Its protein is CASSIEAGGYNE. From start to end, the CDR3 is CASSIEAGGYNEQFF.

CDR3 in amino acids: CASSEGLGRLNTEAFF. Incomplete CDR3 DNA: TGTGCCAGCAGTGAAGGTTTGGGCAGACTGAACACTGAA. The chain has TRBV2 and TRBJ1-1, with unresolved D. The missing CDR3 end, 3 residues past where the read stops, is filled in from the germline J gene. The CDR3 has 16 amino acids. The V gene lost 1 base and the J gene lost 0 bases, with 12 bases spanning the gap. CDR1 and CDR2 from the germline V gene are SNHLY and FYNNEI.

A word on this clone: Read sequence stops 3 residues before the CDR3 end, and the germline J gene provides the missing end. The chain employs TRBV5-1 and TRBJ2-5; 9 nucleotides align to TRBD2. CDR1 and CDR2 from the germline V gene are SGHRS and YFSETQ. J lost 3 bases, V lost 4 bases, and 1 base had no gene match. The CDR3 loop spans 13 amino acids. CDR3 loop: CASSKREEETQYF. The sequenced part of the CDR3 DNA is TGCGCCAGCAGCAAGCGGGAGGAAGAGACC.

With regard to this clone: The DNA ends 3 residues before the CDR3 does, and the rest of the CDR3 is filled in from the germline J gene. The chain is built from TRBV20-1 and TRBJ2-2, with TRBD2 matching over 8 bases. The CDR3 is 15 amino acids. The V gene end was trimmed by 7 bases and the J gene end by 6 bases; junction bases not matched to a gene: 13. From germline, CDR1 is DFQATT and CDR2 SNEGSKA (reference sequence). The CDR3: CSVTSGQREPGELFF. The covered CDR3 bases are TGCAGTGTTACTAGCGGCCAGCGGGAACCCGGGGAG.

CDR3 residues: CASSPLGDRATYEQYF. The CDR3 bases that were read are TGTGCCAGTAGTCCGTTGGGGGACAGGGCCACCTACGAG. The V and J genes are TRBV19 and TRBJ2-7; 9 nucleotides match TRBD1. The sequenced fragment ends 3 residues before the CDR3 boundary, so the rest is inferred from the germline J gene. CDR3 length: 16 residues. The germline V gene has CDR1 LNHDA and CDR2 SQIVND (reference sequence). The trim removed 5 bases at V and 2 bases at J, leaving 10 bases unmatched.

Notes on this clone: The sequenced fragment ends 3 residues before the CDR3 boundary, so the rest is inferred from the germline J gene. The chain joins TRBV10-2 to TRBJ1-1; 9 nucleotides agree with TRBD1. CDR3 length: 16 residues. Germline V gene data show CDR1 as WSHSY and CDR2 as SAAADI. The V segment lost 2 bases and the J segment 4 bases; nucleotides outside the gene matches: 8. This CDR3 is CASSEPGQGGGTEAFF. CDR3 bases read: TGCGCCAGCAGTGAGCCGGGACAGGGCGGGGGCACTGAA.

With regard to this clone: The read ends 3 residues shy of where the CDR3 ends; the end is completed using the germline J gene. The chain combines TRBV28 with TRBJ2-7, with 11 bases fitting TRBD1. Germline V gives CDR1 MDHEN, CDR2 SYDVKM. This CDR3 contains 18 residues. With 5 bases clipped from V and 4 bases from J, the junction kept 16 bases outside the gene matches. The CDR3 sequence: CASSPSSGTGGHLYEQYF. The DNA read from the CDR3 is TGTGCCAGCAGTCCCTCCTCCGGGACAGGGGGGCACCTATACGAG.

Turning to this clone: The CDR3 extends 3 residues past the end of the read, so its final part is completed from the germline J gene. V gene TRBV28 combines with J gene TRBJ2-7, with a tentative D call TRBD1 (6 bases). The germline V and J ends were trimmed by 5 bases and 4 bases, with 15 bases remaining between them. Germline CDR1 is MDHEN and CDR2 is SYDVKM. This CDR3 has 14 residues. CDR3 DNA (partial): TGTGCCAGCAGTCTCCCGACAGGCCTGTACGAG. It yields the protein CASSLPTGLYE. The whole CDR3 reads CASSLPTGLYEQYF.

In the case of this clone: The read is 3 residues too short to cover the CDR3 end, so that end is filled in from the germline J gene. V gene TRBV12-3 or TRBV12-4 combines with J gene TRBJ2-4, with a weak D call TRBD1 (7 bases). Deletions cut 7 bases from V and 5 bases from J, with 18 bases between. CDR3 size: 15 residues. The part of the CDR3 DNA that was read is TGTGCCAGCATGGCGGGGACAGCAGGACAAAACATT. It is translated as CASMAGTAGQNI. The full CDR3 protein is CASMAGTAGQNIQYF.

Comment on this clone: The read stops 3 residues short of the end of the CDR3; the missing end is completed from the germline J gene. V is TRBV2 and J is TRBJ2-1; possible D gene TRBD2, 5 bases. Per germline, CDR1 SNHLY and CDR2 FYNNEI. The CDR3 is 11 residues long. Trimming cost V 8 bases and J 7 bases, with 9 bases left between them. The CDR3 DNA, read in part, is TGTGCCAGCCGGCGGGCTAATGAG. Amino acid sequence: CASRRANE. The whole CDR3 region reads CASRRANEQFF.

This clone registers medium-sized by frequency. The chain's CDR3 is CASRLSGQGNYGYTF. The part of the CDR3 DNA that was read is TGTGCCAGTAGGCTTAGTGGACAGGGGAACTATGGC. This rearrangement joins TRBV19 to TRBJ1-2; 9 bases align to TRBD1. The sequence runs out 3 residues before the end of the CDR3; the remainder is reconstructed from the germline J gene. Germline CDR1 reads LNHDA; CDR2 reads SQIVND (reference sequence). The ends lost 6 bases at V and 2 bases at J; junction bases unmatched: 7. The CDR3 runs 15 residues.

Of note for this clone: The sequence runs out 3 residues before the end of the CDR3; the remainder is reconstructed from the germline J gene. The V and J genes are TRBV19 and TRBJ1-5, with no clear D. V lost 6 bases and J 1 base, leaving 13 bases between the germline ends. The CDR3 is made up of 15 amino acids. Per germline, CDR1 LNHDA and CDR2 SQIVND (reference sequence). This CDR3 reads CASSPQDLSNQPQHF. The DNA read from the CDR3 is TGTGCCAGTAGCCCTCAGGATTTAAGCAATCAGCCC.

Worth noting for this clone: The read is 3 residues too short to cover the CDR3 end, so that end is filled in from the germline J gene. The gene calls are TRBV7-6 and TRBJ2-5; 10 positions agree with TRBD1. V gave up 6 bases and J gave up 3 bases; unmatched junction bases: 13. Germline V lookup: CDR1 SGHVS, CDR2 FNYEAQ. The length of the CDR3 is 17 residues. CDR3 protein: CASSRSGTGVREETQYF. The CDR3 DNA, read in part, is TGTGCCAGCAGTCGCTCCGGGACAGGGGTGAGGGAAGAGACC.

The covered CDR3 bases are TGTGCCAGCAGGCTGGACAGGGCCCGGGATGAG. This gives the protein CASRLDRARDE. The whole CDR3 protein is CASRLDRARDEQFF. The chain uses TRBV5-4 and TRBJ2-1, with 8 bases matching TRBD1. Read coverage stops 3 residues before the CDR3 terminus; the germline J gene supplies the remainder. With 5 bases clipped from V and 8 bases from J, the junction kept 9 bases outside the gene matches. This CDR3 has 14 amino acids. Germline values: CDR1 SGHNT, CDR2 YYREEE (reference sequence).

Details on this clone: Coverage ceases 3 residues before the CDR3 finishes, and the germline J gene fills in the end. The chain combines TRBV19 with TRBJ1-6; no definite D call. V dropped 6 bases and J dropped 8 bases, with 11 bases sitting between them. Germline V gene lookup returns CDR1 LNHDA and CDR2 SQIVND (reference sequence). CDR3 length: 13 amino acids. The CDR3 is CASSPTGYSPLHF. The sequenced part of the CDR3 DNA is TGTGCCAGTAGCCCGACTGGATATTCACCC.

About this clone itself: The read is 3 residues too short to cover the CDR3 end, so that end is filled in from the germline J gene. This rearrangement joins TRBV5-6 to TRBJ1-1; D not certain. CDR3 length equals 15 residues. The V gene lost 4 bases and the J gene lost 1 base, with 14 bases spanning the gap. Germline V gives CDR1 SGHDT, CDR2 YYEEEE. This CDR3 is CASSIDYSGNTEAFF. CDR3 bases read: TGTGCCAGCAGCATAGATTACTCAGGGAACACTGAA.